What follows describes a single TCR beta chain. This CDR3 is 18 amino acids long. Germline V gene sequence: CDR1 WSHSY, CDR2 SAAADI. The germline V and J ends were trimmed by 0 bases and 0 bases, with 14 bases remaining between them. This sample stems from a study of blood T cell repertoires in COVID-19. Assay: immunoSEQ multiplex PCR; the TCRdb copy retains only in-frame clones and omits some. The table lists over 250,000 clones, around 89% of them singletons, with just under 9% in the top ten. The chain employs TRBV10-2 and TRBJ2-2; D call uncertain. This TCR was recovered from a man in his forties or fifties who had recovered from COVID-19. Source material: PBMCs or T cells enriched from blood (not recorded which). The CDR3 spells CASSESGHPTTNTGELFF. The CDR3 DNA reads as TGCGCCAGCAGTGAGTCTGGGCACCCAACAACGAACACCGGGGAGCTGTTTTTT.